This T cell receptor beta chain is from a study of T-cell memory formation after mild COVID-19. Overall study: Most TCR clusters belonged to a single donor. Findings and limits, study-wide: Within pre-infection memory, some responding clones were found, suggesting cross-reactive memory joined. In second-wave clones peaking day 37, SARS-CoV-2 specificity remained unconfirmed. Chiefly within CM and EM were the contracting CD4+ clones; CD8+ ones were within EMRA.

TCRdb re-analysed the 5' RACE reads in MiXCR, keeping a single row per CDR3 protein. The top ten hold around two fifths of the sample, which has roughly 100,000 distinct CDR3 sequences, about 16% seen once. Worth noting for this clonotype: Its matching antigen is unknown.

The CDR3 runs 11 residues. The germline V gene has CDR1 SEHNR and CDR2 FQNEAQ (reference sequence). V shed 4 bases and J shed 14 bases, with 14 bases lying between them. Input material: PBMCs or a T cell subset sorted from them (not recorded which). V gene TRBV7-9 combines with J gene TRBJ1-2; no reliable D call. The receptor comes from a man younger than 35 who had mild COVID-19 (a few samples of this study predate the infection). Cell type and time point are not known. The CDR3 reads CASSSDLDGTF. The CDR3 nucleotides read TGTGCCAGCAGCTCTGACCTGGATGGGACCTTC.